Below are 20 T cell receptor beta chains sequenced from a single sample in a study of T cell repertoires in cytomegalovirus infection. TCRdb reprocessed the reads with MiXCR, giving one entry per CDR3 protein. The table has 200,000 to 250,000 distinct CDR3 sequences, around 6.2% seen once; the top ten hold about 6.3%. Material for sequencing was PBMCs. The receptors stem from a human donor in good health (CMV status not recorded). Some clones in this sample may be carry-over from other donors' samples.

This clonotype was recorded at least ten times. V gene TRBV5-6 combines with J gene TRBJ1-6, with a tentative D call TRBD1 (6 bases). The V end lost 2 bases, the J end lost 0 bases, and 27 bases lay between the germline ends. Germline V gene lookup returns CDR1 SGHDT and CDR2 YYEEEE. The CDR3 loop spans 22 amino acids. The CDR3 nucleotides are TGTGCCAGCAGCTTCTGGGGGACAACTCCCTTTCTGCGGAGCTCCTATAATTCACCCCTCCACTTT. Translated: CASSFWGTTPFLRSSYNSPLHF.

In its sample, this clonotype was seen many times. The chain employs TRBV11-1 and TRBJ2-7; TRBD1 matches at 7 bases. This CDR3 is built from 15 residues. In germline, CDR1 is SGHAT, CDR2 FQDESV (reference sequence). J was trimmed by 2 bases and V by 2 bases; bases with no gene match: 6. In DNA form, the CDR3 reads TGTGCCAGCAGCTTAAGGACAGGCGATCCCTACGAGCAGTACTTC. Protein: CASSLRTGDPYEQYF.

V and J are TRBV29-1 and TRBJ1-1; maybe TRBD1 (5 bases). The CDR3 runs to 16 residues. V gave up 4 bases and J gave up 6 bases, with 24 bases separating them. The germline gives CDR1 SQVTM, CDR2 ANQGSEA. Here the CDR3 reads CSVGPSPNKGEAEAFF. CDR3 coding DNA: TGCAGCGTTGGACCCTCGCCTAACAAAGGGGAAGCTGAAGCTTTCTTT.

This clonotype was picked up many times. The CDR3 region has the DNA TGTGCCAGCAGCTTAAACTCGAGGAACGGGGAGCTGTTTTTT. It specifies CASSLNSRNGELFF. The rearrangement links TRBV7-3 to TRBJ2-2; unclear D gene. V was cut by 1 base and J by 7 bases, with 10 bases left in between. CDR3 size: 14 residues. Germline V lookup: CDR1 SGHTA, CDR2 FQGTGA.

This clonotype was seen ten or more times. The rearrangement uses TRBV12-3 or TRBV12-4 and TRBJ2-7; D is uncertain. Trimming cost V 5 bases and J 6 bases, with 14 bases left between them. The CDR3 sequence is 13 residues long. This CDR3 is CASSPRRMGEQYF. In DNA form, the CDR3 reads TGTGCCAGCAGTCCTAGACGGATGGGCGAGCAGTACTTC.

This clonotype was picked up many times. This sequence joins TRBV7-2 and TRBJ2-3; the match to TRBD2 covers 13 bases. The junction had 6 bases not matched to a gene; V was cut back by 5 bases and J by 1 base. The CDR3 totals 17 residues. The V gene's germline CDR1 is SGHTA and CDR2 FQGNSA. CDR3: CASSRTSGGFGTDTQYF. The CDR3 DNA is TGTGCCAGCAGCAGGACTAGCGGGGGCTTCGGCACAGATACGCAGTATTTT.

This clonotype has more than one count but fewer than ten. The V call is TRBV20-1, the J call TRBJ2-1; TRBD1 might be the D (5 bases). Per the germline V gene, CDR1 is DFQATT and CDR2 is SNEGSKA (reference sequence). Trimming removed 3 bases from V and 5 bases from J, with 14 bases in between. The CDR3 runs 14 residues. This CDR3 reads CSARDPQGHNEQFF. Here the CDR3 DNA reads TGCAGTGCTAGGGACCCTCAGGGCCACAATGAGCAGTTCTTC.

This CDR3 reads CSVQRTGSSTDTQYF. In nucleotides, the CDR3 is TGCAGCGTTCAACGGACAGGGAGTAGCACAGATACGCAGTATTTT. The V and J genes are TRBV29-1 and TRBJ2-3; 8 bases align to TRBD1. There are 15 residues in the CDR3. The germline CDR1 and CDR2 sequences are SQVTM and ANQGSEA. With V trimmed by 5 bases and J by 0 bases, 7 bases remained unmatched.

The CDR3 spells CASGPTGNTEAFF. DNA for the CDR3: TGTGCTAGTGGTCCCACGGGGAACACTGAAGCTTTCTTT. This chain links TRBV12-5 with TRBJ1-1; D remains unclear. Germline CDR1 and CDR2: LGHNT and FRNRAP. Trimming left V 5 bases short and J 1 base short, with 8 bases between. This CDR3 has 13 residues.

This clonotype was counted at least ten times. This CDR3 reads CASSLGTGHDGYTF. The CDR3 coding sequence is TGTGCCAGCAGCTTAGGCACAGGGCATGATGGCTACACCTTC. The chain employs TRBV7-2 and TRBJ1-2; D possibly corresponds to TRBD1 (6 bases). The CDR3 is made up of 14 amino acids. Germline V gene data show CDR1 as SGHTA and CDR2 as FQGNSA. V lost 1 base and J 6 bases, leaving 12 bases between the germline ends.

This clonotype was picked up many times. The chain employs TRBV7-2 and TRBJ2-7; 11 nucleotides line up with TRBD1. Germline V gene sequence: CDR1 SGHTA, CDR2 FQGNSA. V was clipped by 0 bases and J by 5 bases; unmatched bases: 9. The CDR3 has 17 amino acids. The CDR3 sequence: CASSLASGTGGLHEQYF. The CDR3 DNA is TGTGCCAGCAGCTTAGCGTCAGGGACAGGGGGGTTACACGAGCAGTACTTC. Combining the CDR3 with reference TRBV7-2 and TRBJ2-7 gives the whole variable domain GAGVSQSPSNKVTEKGKDVELRCDPISGHTALYWYRQSLGQGLEFLIYFQGNSAPDKSGLPSDRFSAERTGGSVSTLTIQRTQQEDSAVYLCASSLASGTGGLHEQYFGPGTRLTVT.

This clonotype was counted only a few times. The DNA of the CDR3 is TGCAGTGCTTGGACTAGCCAAGAGACCCAGTACTTC. Translation: CSAWTSQETQYF. This chain links TRBV20-1 with TRBJ2-5; 7 bases agree with TRBD2. The CDR3 is 12 residues long. Germline V gene data show CDR1 as DFQATT and CDR2 as SNEGSKA (reference sequence). Trimming cost V 5 bases and J 1 base; bases outside gene matches: 1.

Many counts were recorded for this clonotype. The rearrangement joins TRBV29-1 to TRBJ1-1; the match to TRBD1 covers 11 bases. This CDR3 region has 12 residues. Per germline, CDR1 SQVTM and CDR2 ANQGSEA. With V trimmed by 8 bases and J by 3 bases, 2 bases remained unmatched. CDR3: CSTGQGDTEAFF. CDR3 nucleotides: TGCAGCACGGGACAGGGGGACACTGAAGCTTTCTTT.

This clonotype was seen a handful of times. The chain couples TRBV6-2 or TRBV6-3 to TRBJ1-1, with D possibly matching TRBD1 (5 bases). From germline, CDR1 is MNHEY and CDR2 SVGEGT. The CDR3 consists of 12 residues. V lost 10 bases to trimming and J lost 1 base, with 10 bases between them. The CDR3 region has the DNA TGTGCCACCATACAGGCGAACACTGAAGCTTTCTTT. Translated: CATIQANTEAFF.

This rearrangement joins TRBV7-9 to TRBJ2-1; TRBD1 matches at 7 bases. The CDR3 is 13 amino acids. The ends lost 1 base at V and 8 bases at J; junction bases unmatched: 2. Germline V gives CDR1 SEHNR, CDR2 FQNEAQ (reference sequence). The CDR3 spells CASSLEQGYEQFF. CDR3 nucleotides: TGTGCCAGCAGCTTAGAACAGGGGTATGAGCAGTTCTTC.

This clonotype was seen ten or more times. This chain connects TRBV12-3 or TRBV12-4 to TRBJ2-3, with D maybe TRBD2 (5 bases). Trimming stripped 0 bases from V and 8 bases from J, with 21 bases between. The CDR3 totals 17 residues. The DNA of the CDR3 is TGTGCCAGCAGTTTAGCGCGGGCAGTACGTTTTATGGGTACGCAGTATTTT. As protein: CASSLARAVRFMGTQYF.

This clonotype was seen many times. The chain recombines TRBV2 with TRBJ2-2, with D uncertain. Trimming cost V 3 bases and J 5 bases, with 10 bases left between them. Germline CDR1 reads SNHLY; CDR2 reads FYNNEI. This CDR3 spans 14 amino acids. CDR3 protein: CASSDFMGTGELFF. CDR3 nucleotides: TGTGCCAGCAGTGATTTTATGGGTACCGGGGAGCTGTTTTTT.

This clonotype was counted at least ten times. The V gene is TRBV27, the J gene TRBJ1-6; tentatively, D is TRBD1 (6 bases). The CDR3 is made up of 13 amino acids. Trimming took 5 bases from V and 7 from J, leaving 9 bases between them. Germline CDR1 MNHEY, CDR2 SMNVEV (reference sequence). CDR3 nucleotides: TGTGCCAGCAGTCCACAGGGAAATTCACCCCTCCACTTT. This codes for CASSPQGNSPLHF.

The sample holds many counts of this clonotype. The chain has TRBV3-1 and TRBJ2-3; TRBD2 agrees at 10 bases. Germline trimming cut 0 bases from V and 2 bases from J; bases unmatched to any gene: 11. The CDR3 is made up of 19 amino acids. Germline values: CDR1 LGHDT, CDR2 YNNKEL (reference sequence). In DNA form, the CDR3 reads TGTGCCAGCAGCCAAGATCCGGCTAGGGGACTAGCGATCACAGATACGCAGTATTTT. Translated, it gives CASSQDPARGLAITDTQYF.

There are many counts of this clonotype. This chain joins TRBV7-2 and TRBJ2-5; 11 nucleotides align to TRBD1. The germline V gene has CDR1 SGHTA and CDR2 FQGNSA. The J segment lost 5 bases and the V segment lost 5 bases, leaving 4 bases of the junction unmatched. The CDR3 runs to 14 residues. The CDR3 here is CASSTDRGLETQYF. Here the CDR3 DNA reads TGTGCCAGCAGCACGGACAGGGGGCTCGAGACCCAGTACTTC.